This T cell receptor beta chain emerged from a study of shared clonotypes between healthy human individuals. Regarding the study as a whole: Genetic and exposure-history diversity was limited by the few donors.

Comment on this clone: The antigen is unknown.

Libraries were prepared by immunoSEQ multiplex PCR; TCRdb keeps only in-frame clonotypes and omits some of them. The profile shows about 1 million clones, about 74% of them singletons. The germline V gene has CDR1 SGHVS and CDR2 FQNEAQ. The ends lost 4 bases at V and 0 bases at J; junction bases unmatched: 3. The CDR3 totals 14 residues. The chain employs TRBV7-8 and TRBJ2-7; 7 positions agree with TRBD2. Sequencing was done on a sample of memory CD4+ T cells sorted from blood. Subset defined: CD45RA-negative fraction. The TCR originated in a man aged 18 to 29 in good health. CDR3 in DNA: TGTGCCAGCAGCTCCAGGGAGGGCTCCTACGAGCAGTACTTC. It specifies CASSSREGSYEQYF.